Sequencing of this T cell receptor (beta chain) was carried out in a study of patients and donors after allogeneic stem cell transplantation. The CDR3 sequence is 13 residues long. The ends were cut back, 1 base at V and 12 bases at J, with 13 bases in the middle. Each CDR3 protein gets one entry after TCRdb re-called the RT-PCR reads with MiXCR. The repertoire holds roughly 940,000 distinct CDR3 sequences, with around 17% as singletons. The sample taken for sequencing was blood, either unsorted or a sorted T cell fraction (not recorded which). This sequence originates from a human donor who was either an allogeneic HSCT recipient or a stem cell or donor lymphocyte infusion donor (not recorded which). It is not recorded whose cells these are; they may come from a transplant donor. The chain couples TRBV12-3 or TRBV12-4 to TRBJ1-5; D is undetermined. The CDR3 reads CASSLDELWLQHF. The CDR3 DNA follows: TGTGCCAGCAGTTTAGACGAACTCTGGCTCCAGCATTTT.